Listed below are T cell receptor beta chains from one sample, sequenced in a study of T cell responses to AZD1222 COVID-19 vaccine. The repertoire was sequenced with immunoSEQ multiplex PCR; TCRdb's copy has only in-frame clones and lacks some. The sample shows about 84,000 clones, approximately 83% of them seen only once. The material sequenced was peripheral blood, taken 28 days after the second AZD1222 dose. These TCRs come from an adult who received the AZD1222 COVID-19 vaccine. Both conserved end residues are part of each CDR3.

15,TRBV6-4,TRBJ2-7,CASRRASGRTYEQYF
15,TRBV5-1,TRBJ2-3,CASSWGGQSADTQYF
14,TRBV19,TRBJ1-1,CASSIPGRDTEAFF
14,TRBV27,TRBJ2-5,CASSFSGGQETQYF
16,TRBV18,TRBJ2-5,CASSQDWARRQETQYF
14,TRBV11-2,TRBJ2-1,CASRGQSSYNEQFF
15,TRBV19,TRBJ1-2,CASSMTIGANYGYTF
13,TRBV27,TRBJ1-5,CASSFGGNQPQHF
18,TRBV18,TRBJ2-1,CASSPPEGQDSSYNEQFF
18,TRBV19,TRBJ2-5,CASSPRGAPLTTRETQYF
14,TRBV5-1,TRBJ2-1,CASSLTQGSNEQFF
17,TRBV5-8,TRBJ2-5,CASSQAGAWSGRETQYF
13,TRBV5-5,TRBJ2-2,CASSLGRRGELFF
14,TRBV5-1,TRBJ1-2,CASSLDAGGYGYTF
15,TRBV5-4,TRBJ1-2,CASSDLGTGIYGYTF
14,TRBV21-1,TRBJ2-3,CASNRHRLQITQYF
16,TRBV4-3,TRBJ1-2,CASSQDPTGGGYGYTF
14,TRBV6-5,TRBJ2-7,CAIQAAGTSYEQYF
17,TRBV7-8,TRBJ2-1,CASSRVGTGRSYNEQFF
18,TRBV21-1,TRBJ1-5,CASSKEGAGGLSNQPQHF
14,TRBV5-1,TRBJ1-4,CASSYRAAGEKLFF
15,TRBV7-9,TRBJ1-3,CASSFWPLSGNTIYF
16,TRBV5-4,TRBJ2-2,CASSSLTGSIAGELFF
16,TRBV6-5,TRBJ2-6,CASSYGGRSGANVLTF
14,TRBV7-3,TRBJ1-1,CASSPGQGGTEAFF
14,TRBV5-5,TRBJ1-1,CASSLQPMNTEAFF
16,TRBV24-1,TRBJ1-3,CATSDGALSSGNTIYF
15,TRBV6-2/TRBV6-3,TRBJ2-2,CASSWTSVNTGELFF
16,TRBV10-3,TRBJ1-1,CAISSETDRINTEAFF
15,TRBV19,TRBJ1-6,CASSIGQVTNSPLHF
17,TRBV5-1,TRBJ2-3,CASSLGGASGVQDTQYF
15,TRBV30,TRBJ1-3,CAWGLAGLKRNTIYF
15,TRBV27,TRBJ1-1,CASSFRQGMNTEAFF
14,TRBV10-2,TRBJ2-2,CASIRTVNTGELFF
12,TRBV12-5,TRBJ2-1,CASGPISGEQFF
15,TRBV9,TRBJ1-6,CASSGPGGYNSPLHF
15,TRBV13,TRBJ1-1,CASSSAPGRHTEAFF
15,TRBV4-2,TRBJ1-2,CASSQDLDRADGYTF
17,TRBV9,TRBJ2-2,CASSVQGLAENTGELFF
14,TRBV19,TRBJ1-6,CASRTDGDNSPLHF
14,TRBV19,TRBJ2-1,CASIVESGGNEQFF
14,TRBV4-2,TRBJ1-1,CASSQVNRATEAFF
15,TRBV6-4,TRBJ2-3,CASSDSFRITDTQYF
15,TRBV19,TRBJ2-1,CASTNPTSGINEQFF
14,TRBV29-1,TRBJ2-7,CSVGEGGGLSEQYF
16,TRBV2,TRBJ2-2,CASSEISGSVTGELFF
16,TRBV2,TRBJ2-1,CASSEGRTASYNEQFF
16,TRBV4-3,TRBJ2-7,CASSQDWGDLTYEQYF
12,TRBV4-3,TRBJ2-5,CASSQPGETQYF
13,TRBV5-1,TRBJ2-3,CASLRDSTDTQYF
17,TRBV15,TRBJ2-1,CATSRDTSPPLIYDQFF
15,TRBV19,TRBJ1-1,CASSRNWEGRTEAFF
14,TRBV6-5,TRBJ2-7,CASRITGYRYEQYF
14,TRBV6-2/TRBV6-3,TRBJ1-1,CASSSPTRHTEAFF